This T cell receptor (beta chain) stems from a study of shared clonotypes between healthy human individuals. The overall study: CD4 naive and memory got three plates each, CD8 naive two, CD8 memory one.

Only in-frame clones appear in the TCRdb table, and some are missing; sequencing was by immunoSEQ multiplex PCR. The table lists 1.5 million to 2.5 million clones, less than 95% of them singletons. Study-wide findings and caveats: Sharing across four donors was highest in naive CD4 (around 5%) and lowest in memory CD8 (0.4%).

The germline V gene has CDR1 SGHAT and CDR2 FQNNGV. The V end lost 5 bases, the J end lost 7 bases, and 12 bases lay between the germline ends. The CDR3 sequence is 12 residues long. CD8 cells classed as naive were CD45RO-negative and positively selected for CCR7, excluding terminally differentiated effector memory CD45RA+ cells. Donation came from healthy HIV-negative adults that had no recent acute infections or vaccinations. Concerning this clone: No antigen is known for it.

The V gene is TRBV11-2, the J gene TRBJ2-7; TRBD1 is a possible D gene (6 bases). The origin of this receptor is a man between 18 and 35 years old in good health. The sequenced material came from naive CD8+ T cells sorted from blood. The CDR3 nucleotides read TGTGCCAGCAGCATAAACAGGGTTGAGCAGTACTTC. Encoded protein: CASSINRVEQYF.